One and the same sample provided the 17 T cell receptor beta chains below, sequenced in a study of blood T cell repertoires in COVID-19. Only in-frame clones appear in the TCRdb table, and some are missing; sequencing was by immunoSEQ multiplex PCR. The sample records about 270,000 clones, approximately 85% being singletons. Sequencing was performed on peripheral blood. The receptors come from a human donor in a cohort sampled during active COVID-19.

This rearrangement joins TRBV3-1 (or the pseudogene TRBV3-2) to TRBJ2-7; D not certain. Trimming stripped 4 bases from V and 5 bases from J, with 15 bases between. The CDR3 has 14 residues. Germline lookup yields CDR1 LGHDT and CDR2 YNNKEL (reference sequence). The CDR3 protein is CASSLMRRYDEQYF. The DNA of the CDR3 is TGTGCCAGCAGCCTCATGCGCCGGTACGACGAGCAGTACTTC.

This clone was counted once. As DNA, the CDR3 is TGTGCCAGCAGCGTAGCTAACGGGTATGGCACAGATACGCAGTATTTT. It translates to CASSVANGYGTDTQYF. The rearrangement joins TRBV9 to TRBJ2-3; D ambiguous. V was shortened by 0 bases and J by 1 base, with 12 bases between the two germline ends. This CDR3 contains 16 residues. The germline CDR1 and CDR2 sequences are SGDLS and YYNGEE.

In its sample, this clone was seen once. V is TRBV2 and J is TRBJ2-6, with unresolved D. The V gene's germline CDR1 is SNHLY and CDR2 FYNNEI. The CDR3 has 15 amino acids. V lost 5 bases and J 1 base, leaving 9 bases between the germline ends. The CDR3, as DNA: TGTGCCAGCAGTTCGGGTTTTTCTGGGGCCAACGTCCTGACTTTC. It specifies CASSSGFSGANVLTF.

The chain couples TRBV20-1 to TRBJ1-1, with D uncertain. Germline assignment: CDR1 DFQATT and CDR2 SNEGSKA (reference sequence). This CDR3 comprises 11 residues. CDR3 DNA: TGCAGCGCGATTGGGGAGTTGGAAGCTTTCTTT. The encoded protein is CSAIGELEAFF.

The gene calls are TRBV30 and TRBJ2-3; 7 bases are a match to TRBD1. The ends lost 0 bases at V and 4 bases at J; junction bases unmatched: 13. CDR1 and CDR2 (germline): GTSNPN, SVGIG (reference sequence). The CDR3 is 17 amino acids. The CDR3 loop reads CAWSVFWTSGGADTQYF. CDR3 bases: TGTGCCTGGAGTGTTTTTTGGACTTCAGGGGGTGCAGATACGCAGTATTTT.

This clone has only one observation. This chain uses TRBV12-3 or TRBV12-4 with TRBJ1-2, with a tentative D call TRBD1 (5 bases). CDR3 length equals 13 residues. The ends were cut back, 7 bases at V and 4 bases at J, with 13 bases in the middle. The CDR3, as DNA: TGTGCCAGCACCGAACAGGTTCTCTATGGCTACACCTTC. Translated, it gives CASTEQVLYGYTF.

The rearrangement uses TRBV6-6 and TRBJ2-1; 12 positions match TRBD2. V shed 5 bases and J 5 bases; nucleotides not matched to a gene: 4. CDR1 and CDR2 from the germline V gene are MNHNY and SVGAGI (reference sequence). CDR3 length: 15 amino acids. The CDR3 sequence is CASSPRTSGDNEQFF. In DNA, the CDR3 is TGTGCCAGCAGTCCCCGGACTAGCGGGGACAATGAGCAGTTCTTC.

The V and J genes are TRBV11-2 and TRBJ2-7, with D possibly TRBD2 on 6 matching bases. V gave up 5 bases and J gave up 3 bases, with 11 bases separating them. Germline values: CDR1 SGHAT, CDR2 FQNNGV. There are 13 residues in the CDR3. The DNA of the CDR3 is TGTGCCAGCAGCCCCCTGCGGGGCTACGAGCAGTACTTC. The encoded protein is CASSPLRGYEQYF.

J is TRBJ1-3 and V is TRBV3-1 (or the pseudogene TRBV3-2); 7 nucleotides align to TRBD1. CDR1 LGHDT and CDR2 YNNKEL come from the germline V gene (reference sequence). V dropped 4 bases and J dropped 0; count of bases not matched to a gene: 6. This CDR3 is built from 16 residues. CDR3 in amino acids: CASSRTGALSGNTIYF. DNA for the CDR3: TGTGCCAGCAGCCGAACAGGGGCACTCTCTGGAAACACCATATATTTT.

This clone has just one count. V usage is TRBV18 and J usage is TRBJ2-1; 11 bases map to TRBD2. Germline loops: CDR1 KGHSH, CDR2 LQKENI. This CDR3 has 17 residues. After removal of 2 bases from V and 4 bases from J, the junction contained 7 bases not matched to a gene. The CDR3 sequence: CASSPVIGTSGYNEQFF. CDR3 in DNA: TGTGCCAGCTCACCAGTTATCGGGACTAGCGGTTACAATGAGCAGTTCTTC. Filled out from reference TRBV18 and TRBJ2-1, the complete variable domain reads NAGVMQNPRHLVRRRGQEARLRCSPMKGHSHVYWYRQLPEEGLKFMVYLQKENIIDESGMPKERFSAEFPKEGPSILRIQQVVRGDSAAYFCASSPVIGTSGYNEQFFGPGTRLTVL.

This clone has just one count. The V call is TRBV10-3, the J call TRBJ2-7, with unresolved D. Trimming removed 3 bases at V and 3 bases at J, with 6 bases between. Germline V gives CDR1 ENHRY, CDR2 SYGVKD. The CDR3 spans 12 residues. The CDR3 sequence: CAISDVRYEQYF. The CDR3 DNA follows: TGTGCCATCAGTGATGTTCGCTACGAGCAGTACTTC.

This clone was detected only a few times. This chain joins TRBV14 and TRBJ1-1; D is perhaps TRBD1 (5 bases). Germline CDR1 reads SGHDN; CDR2 reads FVKESK. The ends were cut back, 2 bases at V and 1 base at J, with 11 bases in the middle. The CDR3 runs 15 residues. DNA of the CDR3: TGTGCCAGCAGCCAAAACTACAGGACGAACACTGAAGCTTTCTTT. Its protein is CASSQNYRTNTEAFF.

The chain recombines TRBV2 with TRBJ1-5, with no clear D. Germline-derived CDR1 and CDR2 are SNHLY and FYNNEI. The CDR3 has 14 amino acids. Trimming removed 8 bases at V and 6 bases at J, with 17 bases between. The CDR3 sequence is CASRRRESSQPQHF. In DNA form, the CDR3 reads TGTGCCAGCCGGAGGAGGGAGTCAAGTCAGCCCCAGCATTTT. The whole variable domain, remainder taken from reference TRBV2 and TRBJ1-5, is EPEVTQTPSHQVTQMGQEVILRCVPISNHLYFYWYRQILGQKVEFLVSFYNNEISEKSEIFDDQFSVERPDGSNFTLKIRSTKLEDSAMYFCASRRRESSQPQHFGDGTRLSIL.

The chain joins TRBV15 to TRBJ1-5; D remains ambiguous. Germline lookup yields CDR1 LNHNV and CDR2 YYDKDF (reference sequence). The CDR3 is made up of 14 amino acids. The V end was cut by 1 base, the J end by 4 bases, with 8 bases between. The CDR3 nucleotides are TGTGCCACCAGCAGAGTTACGGGGAATCAGCCCCAGCATTTT. Residues: CATSRVTGNQPQHF.

This chain links TRBV12-3 or TRBV12-4 with TRBJ2-7, with TRBD1 identical over 8 bases. CDR3 length: 13 amino acids. V was pared by 6 bases and J by 5 bases, with 6 bases of the junction left unmatched. CDR3: CASRRTGSHEQYF. As DNA, the CDR3 is TGTGCCAGCAGGCGGACAGGGTCCCACGAGCAGTACTTC.

In its sample, this clone was seen a few times. The chain is built from TRBV3-1 (or the pseudogene TRBV3-2) and TRBJ2-7; TRBD1 agrees at 7 bases. There are 11 residues in the CDR3. Germline trimming cut 2 bases from V and 12 bases from J; bases unmatched to any gene: 4. Germline CDR1 reads LGHDT; CDR2 reads YNNKEL (reference sequence). CDR3 sequence reads: CASSQQGGWYF. As DNA, the CDR3 is TGTGCCAGCAGCCAACAAGGGGGCTGGTACTTC.

The chain employs TRBV7-9 and TRBJ2-1; D perhaps matches TRBD2 (5 bases). CDR1 and CDR2 (germline): SEHNR, FQNEAQ (reference sequence). Trimming removed 3 bases at V and 6 bases at J, with 9 bases between. The CDR3 totals 13 residues. The CDR3 coding sequence is TGTGCCAGCAGCTTGACGGAGGTCAATGAGCAGTTCTTC. Protein sequence: CASSLTEVNEQFF. The whole variable domain, filled in from reference TRBV7-9 and TRBJ2-1, reads DTGVSQNPRHKITKRGQNVTFRCDPISEHNRLYWYRQTLGQGPEFLTYFQNEAQLEKSRLLSDRFSAERPKGSFSTLEIQRTEQGDSAMYLCASSLTEVNEQFFGPGTRLTVL.